These 20 T cell receptor beta chains share one sample of origin, sequenced in a study of T cell responses to AZD1222 COVID-19 vaccine. The protocol was immunoSEQ multiplex PCR, while the TCRdb copy is restricted to in-frame clones and leaves out a portion. Of under 150,000 clones listed, roughly nine tenths are singletons. Sequencing was performed on peripheral blood, taken on day 0 of AZD1222 vaccination. These receptors were obtained from an adult in good health.

The chain is built from TRBV3-1 (or the pseudogene TRBV3-2) and TRBJ2-1; TRBD2 agrees at 13 bases. Germline V CDR1 and CDR2: LGHDT, YNNKEL (reference sequence). The V and J ends lost 4 bases and 2 bases, in that order; junction bases with no gene match: 2. This CDR3 is 16 amino acids long. The CDR3: CASSRTSGRTYNEQFF. The CDR3, as DNA: TGTGCCAGCAGCCGGACTAGCGGGAGAACCTACAATGAGCAGTTCTTC.

The chain links TRBV7-9 to TRBJ2-1, with TRBD2 matching over 8 bases. The CDR3 spans 19 residues. J lost 1 base, V lost 6 bases, and 17 bases had no gene match. The germline gives CDR1 SEHNR, CDR2 FQNEAQ (reference sequence). CDR3 nucleotides: TGTGCCAGCAGACCGACCCTCGGGTTCAGCGGGAGTTCCTACAATGAGCAGTTCTTC. It encodes CASRPTLGFSGSSYNEQFF.

V is TRBV12-3 or TRBV12-4 and J is TRBJ2-7; weak D call: TRBD1 (6 bases). V shed 3 bases and J shed 4 bases, with 10 bases lying between them. The CDR3 length is 13 residues. This CDR3 reads CASSFNQGYEQYF. CDR3 bases: TGTGCCAGCAGTTTTAATCAGGGGTACGAGCAGTACTTC.

V and J are TRBV2 and TRBJ2-1; 10 nucleotides match TRBD2. The V and J ends lost 7 bases and 7 bases, in that order; junction bases with no gene match: 13. This CDR3 has 16 amino acids. Germline V gene sequence: CDR1 SNHLY, CDR2 FYNNEI. Here the CDR3 DNA reads TGTGCCAGCATTCGAAGGAGCGGGGGGGCTCGGAATGAGCAGTTCTTC. This sequence encodes CASIRRSGGARNEQFF.

The V call is TRBV6-6, the J call TRBJ2-7; 10 nucleotides match TRBD2. Germline V lookup: CDR1 MNHNY, CDR2 SVGAGI (reference sequence). J was trimmed by 1 base and V by 6 bases; bases with no gene match: 3. The CDR3 sequence is 14 residues long. CDR3 in DNA: TGTGCCAGCAGCCGTAGCGGGGGGTCCTACGAGCAGTACTTC. Its translation is CASSRSGGSYEQYF.

Here the CDR3 reads CASSFQGTLYNEQFF. As DNA, the CDR3 is TGTGCCAGCAGCTTCCAGGGGACCCTCTACAATGAGCAGTTCTTC. The chain links TRBV7-9 to TRBJ2-1, with D possibly TRBD1 on 6 matching bases. V shed 3 bases and J shed 3 bases, with 12 bases lying between them. This CDR3 has 15 amino acids. Germline V lookup: CDR1 SEHNR, CDR2 FQNEAQ (reference sequence). Based on the CDR3 plus reference TRBV7-9 and TRBJ2-1, the full variable domain is DTGVSQNPRHKITKRGQNVTFRCDPISEHNRLYWYRQTLGQGPEFLTYFQNEAQLEKSRLLSDRFSAERPKGSFSTLEIQRTEQGDSAMYLCASSFQGTLYNEQFFGPGTRLTVL.

The chain employs TRBV7-2 and TRBJ2-1; D is perhaps TRBD1 or TRBD2 (6 bases each). Germline CDR1 reads SGHTA; CDR2 reads FQGNSA. This CDR3 has 15 residues. V was cut by 1 base and J by 0 bases, with 7 bases left in between. The CDR3 loop reads CASSLEGGSYNEQFF. CDR3 sequence (DNA): TGTGCCAGCAGCTTAGAGGGGGGCTCCTACAATGAGCAGTTCTTC.

This sequence joins TRBV5-1 and TRBJ2-1; TRBD1 aligns across 9 bases. Looked up from germline, CDR1 is SGHRS and CDR2 is YFSETQ. The CDR3 length is 12 residues. J gave up 14 bases and V 4 bases, and 7 bases lay outside the gene matches. Here the CDR3 reads CASSQGTGREFF. The CDR3 DNA sequence: TGCGCCAGCAGCCAGGGGACAGGGCGGGAGTTCTTC.

The V gene is TRBV19, the J gene TRBJ1-5, with 9 nucleotides matching TRBD1. Unmatched junction bases numbered 13, after V lost 10 bases and J lost 0 bases. This CDR3 is 17 amino acids long. The germline V gene has CDR1 LNHDA and CDR2 SQIVND (reference sequence). CDR3 coding DNA: TGTGCCACAATATCCGGGACAGGGACGTATAGCAATCAGCCCCAGCATTTT. This encodes CATISGTGTYSNQPQHF.

The chain joins TRBV5-8 to TRBJ1-3; weak D call: TRBD1 (6 bases). The CDR3 extends over 15 amino acids. Germline CDR1 and CDR2: SGHTS and YDEGEE. V was clipped by 4 bases and J by 0 bases, with 11 bases between them. CDR3 sequence reads: CASSPGDLSGNTIYF. The CDR3, as DNA: TGTGCCAGCAGCCCAGGGGACCTCTCTGGAAACACCATATATTTT.

CDR3: CASSQDSGYGYTF. The CDR3 DNA reads as TGCGCCAGCAGCCAAGATTCGGGGTATGGCTACACCTTC. The chain uses TRBV4-1 and TRBJ1-2; D ambiguous. Germline V gene data show CDR1 as MGHRA and CDR2 as YSYEKL. The CDR3 runs to 13 residues. V was pared by 0 bases and J by 5 bases, with 7 bases between.

The chain employs TRBV19 and TRBJ2-7; no clear D gene. CDR3 length equals 13 residues. The ends were cut back, 0 bases at V and 3 bases at J, with 6 bases in the middle. Germline assignment: CDR1 LNHDA and CDR2 SQIVND (reference sequence). CDR3 sequence reads: CASSIEENYEQYF. For the CDR3, the DNA is TGTGCCAGTAGTATAGAGGAAAACTACGAGCAGTACTTC.

V is TRBV18 and J is TRBJ2-3; the D is unclear. The germline CDR1 and CDR2 sequences are KGHSH and LQKENI. CDR3 size: 13 residues. V lost 3 bases to trimming and J lost 6 bases, with 10 bases between them. CDR3: CASSPPAEDTQYF. The CDR3 DNA reads as TGTGCCAGCTCACCTCCAGCAGAGGATACGCAGTATTTT.

This sequence joins TRBV27 and TRBJ2-7; 10 bases align to TRBD1. The trim removed 5 bases at V and 2 bases at J, leaving 6 bases unmatched. Germline V gives CDR1 MNHEY, CDR2 SMNVEV (reference sequence). This CDR3 spans 15 amino acids. In nucleotides, the CDR3 is TGTGCCAGCAGTCTTGTCGGGACAGGGGCCTACGAGCAGTACTTC. Translation gives CASSLVGTGAYEQYF.

This clone was seen a single time. This chain links TRBV2 with TRBJ2-5; no firm D call. Germline CDR1 and CDR2: SNHLY and FYNNEI. The CDR3 length is 12 residues. V was clipped by 1 base and J by 7 bases, with 7 bases between them. CDR3 residues: CASSEGLPTQYF. Written as DNA, the CDR3 is TGTGCCAGCAGTGAAGGACTGCCGACCCAGTACTTC.

The chain links TRBV4-3 to TRBJ1-2; D call uncertain. Trimming took off 0 bases at V and 0 bases at J, with 11 bases between the two ends. CDR1 is LGHNA, CDR2 YSLEER, per germline. There are 16 residues in the CDR3. In DNA, the CDR3 is TGCGCCAGCAGCCAAGAGCCCAGGATAGCTAACTATGGCTACACCTTC. Amino acid sequence: CASSQEPRIANYGYTF.

This chain uses TRBV29-1 with TRBJ2-5, with D possibly matching TRBD2 (5 bases). This CDR3 spans 14 amino acids. The V and J ends lost 4 bases and 1 base respectively, with 13 bases between them. Germline V lookup: CDR1 SQVTM, CDR2 ANQGSEA. The CDR3 protein is CSVGPITSQETQYF. In DNA, the CDR3 is TGCAGCGTTGGGCCCATAACTAGCCAAGAGACCCAGTACTTC.

V usage is TRBV7-9 and J usage is TRBJ1-6; D remains unclear. Per the germline V gene, CDR1 is SEHNR and CDR2 is FQNEAQ (reference sequence). The CDR3 covers 16 residues. Trimming removed 5 bases at V and 5 bases at J, with 16 bases between. CDR3 bases: TGTGCCAGCAGCCCGACCGTACCAAATCATAATTCACCCCTCCACTTT. Protein: CASSPTVPNHNSPLHF.

This rearrangement joins TRBV12-3 or TRBV12-4 to TRBJ2-5, with unresolved D. There are 13 residues in the CDR3. Trimming shortened V by 5 bases and J by 3 bases, and 10 bases separated the two germline ends. The CDR3 here is CASSEVSKETQYF. The CDR3 DNA follows: TGTGCCAGCAGTGAGGTCAGCAAAGAGACCCAGTACTTC.

This clone came up a few times. This chain uses TRBV4-1 with TRBJ2-1; D is uncertain. The CDR3 covers 17 residues. Germline CDR1 and CDR2: MGHRA and YSYEKL. Trimming left V 3 bases short and J 0 bases short, with 15 bases between. CDR3 protein: CASSHLRARSSYNEQFF. CDR3 DNA sequence: TGCGCCAGCAGCCACCTGAGAGCCCGGAGCTCCTACAATGAGCAGTTCTTC.